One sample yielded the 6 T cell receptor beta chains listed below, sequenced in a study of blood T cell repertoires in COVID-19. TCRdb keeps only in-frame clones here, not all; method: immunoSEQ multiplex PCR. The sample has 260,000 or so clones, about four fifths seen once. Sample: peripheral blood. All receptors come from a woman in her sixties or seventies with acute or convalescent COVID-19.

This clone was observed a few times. DNA of the CDR3: TGTGCCAGCAGCTTGGGCGACAGGGTTGAAAAACTGTTTTTT. Translation gives CASSLGDRVEKLFF. This rearrangement joins TRBV5-8 to TRBJ1-4; TRBD1 aligns across 7 bases. Germline assignment: CDR1 SGHTS and CDR2 YDEGEE. The CDR3 consists of 14 residues. V shed 0 bases, J shed 7 bases, and the junction held 3 bases outside the gene matches.

The CDR3 reads CASSLPQGAANYGYTF. CDR3 DNA: TGCGCCAGCAGCCTGCCACAGGGGGCAGCTAACTATGGCTACACCTTC. The chain employs TRBV5-1 and TRBJ1-2, with TRBD1 identical over 9 bases. CDR3 length: 16 amino acids. V lost 4 bases and J lost 0; bases outside the gene matches: 7. The V gene's germline CDR1 is SGHRS and CDR2 YFSETQ.

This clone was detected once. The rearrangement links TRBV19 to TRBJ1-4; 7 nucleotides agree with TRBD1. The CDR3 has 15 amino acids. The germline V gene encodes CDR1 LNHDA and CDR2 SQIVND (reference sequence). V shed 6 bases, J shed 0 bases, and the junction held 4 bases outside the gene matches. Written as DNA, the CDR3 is TGTGCCAGTAGAGACAGGGTTGCAACTAATGAAAAACTGTTTTTT. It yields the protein CASRDRVATNEKLFF.

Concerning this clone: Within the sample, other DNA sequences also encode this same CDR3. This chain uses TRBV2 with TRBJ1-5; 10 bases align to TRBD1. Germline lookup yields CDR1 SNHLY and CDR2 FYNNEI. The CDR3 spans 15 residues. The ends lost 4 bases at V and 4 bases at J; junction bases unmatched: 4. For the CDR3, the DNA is TGTGCCAGCAGTGGGGGACAGGGGATAAATCAGCCCCAGCATTTT. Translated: CASSGGQGINQPQHF.

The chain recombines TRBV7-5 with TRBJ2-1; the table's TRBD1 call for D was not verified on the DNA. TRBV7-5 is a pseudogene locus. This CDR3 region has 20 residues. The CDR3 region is CARSLAGRSQRGGWWDEQFF. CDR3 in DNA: TGTGCCAGAAGCTTAGCGGGACGGAGTCAACGAGGGGGTTGGTGGGATGAGCAGTTCTTC.

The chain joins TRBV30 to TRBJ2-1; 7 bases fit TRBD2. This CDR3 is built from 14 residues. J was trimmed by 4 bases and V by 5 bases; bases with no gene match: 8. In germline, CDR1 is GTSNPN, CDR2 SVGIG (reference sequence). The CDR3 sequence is CAWAWWGGYNEQFF. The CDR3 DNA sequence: TGTGCCTGGGCGTGGTGGGGGGGATACAATGAGCAGTTCTTC.